This TCR beta chain came from a study of cytomegalovirus exposure and HLA in healthy donors (dated by TCRdb to about 2017). About the full investigation: According to an earlier analysis of 550 to 700 of the donors, roughly 180 million T cells yielded over 100 million unique TCR beta sequences and approximately 280 Gb of sequence data. A separate validation cohort of about 110 different subjects was used in addition to the 666-subject first cohort. HLA typing included class I and class II loci at four-digit resolution. Approximately 300 gigabases of sequencing data and approximately 91 million unique TCR sequences made up an early release that covered approximately 700 HLA-typed donors. A later genetic analysis used genome-wide SNP genotypes for about three fifths of the roughly 700 donors, treating that subset as a discovery cohort. To predict cytomegalovirus infection status, the study brought together high-throughput TCR immunosequencing, statistical association of individual TCRs with disease status, and machine learning. The study aimed to test whether cataloging public T cell receptors could reveal signatures of past pathogen exposure. Typing coverage differed by locus: A, B, C, DRB1 and DQB1 were typed in about 629-640 donors, DQA1 in 500 to 550, DPA1 in approximately 600, and DPB1 in approximately 450. The genetic ancestry cluster associated with self-reported Caucasian donors included around four fifths of the 300 to 400 genotyped donors. Every repertoire in the discovery cohort had been generated on one and the same sequencing platform. An earlier analysis of about 600 of the donors used high-throughput TCR beta sequencing to judge whether each TCR beta V gene segment behaved as functional or pseudogenic. About five DR-DQ haplotypes were handled as single units for association and clustering, since linkage in the cohort was strong. The T cell repertoires of several hundred subjects were profiled by immunosequencing and related to cytomegalovirus serostatus. Among some 400 genotyped donors of the cohort, an average of 235,054 unique TCR beta nucleotide sequences were sequenced per donor, roughly 20% of them non-productive. A later analysis re-examined previously published TCR beta repertoires from more than 550 donors and added high-resolution HLA genotyping to investigate patterns of TCR occurrence. The later analysis used no new phenotypic data to find candidate immune exposures, relying instead on TCR beta sequences and their occurrence across donors. Donor age, sex, ethnicity and CMV serostatus were collected together with the repertoire data.

The cohort was made up of approximately 700 healthy bone marrow donors. At the time of sampling, all cohort members were nominally healthy, though unrecorded immune exposures were likely present. The donor was CMV seronegative and belonged to the group of 352 seronegative cohort members. A peripheral blood sample was collected from each donor, and TCR beta sequencing was performed on peripheral blood mononuclear cells. The Qiagen DNeasy Blood Extraction Kit was used to extract genomic DNA from the blood cell samples. With respect to this clone: There is no known antigen for this receptor. Base qualities are not at hand, and no much larger clone is one base apart.

What the authors observed across the whole study: Specific HLA alleles were associated with around 18,000 TCR beta sequences at a false discovery rate of 0.05 in a later analysis. An earlier analysis of approximately 590 of the donors showed that most TCR beta V segments appeared in productive rearrangements either about 90% or about 30% of the time, which broadly matched IMGT annotations. In a later analysis, TCR association rates were found to vary across HLA loci, with the most associated TCRs seen for DRB1 alleles and the fewest for HLA-C alleles. An association between a missense DCLRE1C variant and V-gene and J-gene trimming of TCR beta chains was found in a later genetic analysis and replicated in an independent cohort. The classifier was reported to diagnose cytomegalovirus status with high specificity and sensitivity in both the original cohort and the validation cohort. In a later analysis, HLA-associated TCR beta chains were found to be more clonally expanded and to have lower generation probabilities than equally common non-associated chains. The authors suggested that the approach could potentially be extended to other disease states and immunological phenotypes. Across donors, most TCR sequences were observed very rarely, whereas some public TCRs were present in many individuals. A further reported finding was that TCR beta sequences accurately predicted the HLA-A and HLA-B alleles for most subjects in the first cohort. Most CMV-associated TCR beta chains appeared to be HLA-restricted in a later analysis, and the HLA associations seemed to be driven largely by CMV exposure. Linkage disequilibrium might explain the correlated functional status among segregating V segments, but an unknown experimental factor could not be ruled out. In the study, approximately 160 TCR beta chains were listed as associated with cytomegalovirus. According to a later analysis, parvovirus B19, influenza, CMV and Epstein-Barr virus appeared linked to several top co-occurrence clusters. The presence/absence analyses assumed that sequencing depth was roughly uniform across donors, and that assumption may not be true. Because HLA typing was missing for some donors at each locus, association tests included only the typed subset. Only TCR beta chains were sequenced in this cohort, and the absence of alpha or paired-chain data limited detectable features. In vitro tests confirmed that three of the cytomegalovirus-associated TCR beta chains recognize cytomegalovirus antigens. Immune exposure information for the cohort was limited to CMV serostatus. Because counts were too low, more than 15 rarely observed V segments, including chromosome 9 orphons, were left out of the earlier analysis of a few hundred of the donors. In a later genetic analysis, fewer N-insertions in productive TCRs were reported among donors in an Asian-associated ancestry cluster than the approximately 710-donor mean. A group of highly shared sequence variants was considered likely to be a technical artifact of the sequencing pipeline. When HLA alleles, especially DR and DQ, strongly co-occurred, attributing TCR associations to individual alleles was difficult. Because the 87-base-pair reads could not distinguish some IMGT-functional V segments, including TRBV6-2 and TRBV6-3, those segments were excluded.

Libraries were prepared through the immunoSEQ multiplex PCR assay. A mixture of 60 forward primers for TCR Vbeta segments and 13 reverse primers for TCR Jbeta segments was used in the multiplex PCR. The CDR3 region of rearranged TCR beta genes was amplified from genomic DNA by a multiplex PCR assay. The amplified TCR beta libraries were sequenced on the Illumina HiSeq System as 87-base-pair reads. The original methods were these. In a later analysis, 80 million or so unique TCR beta chains were counted across the roughly 670 repertoires, and roughly 11 million of these chains were shared by at least two donors. To remove PCR and sequencing errors, raw reads were error-corrected and collapsed into unique sequences using a nearest-neighbor algorithm that merged closely related sequences. V, D and J gene segments were assigned by aligning CDR3 sequences to IMGT reference sequences. For a sequence to be retained, a match of at least six nucleotides to both a V gene segment and a J gene segment was required. Rearrangements were classified as productive when the CDR3 lacked stop codons and remained in frame with V and J, and all other rearrangements were classified as non-productive. Following IMGT convention, CDR3 was defined as the stretch from the second conserved V-encoded cysteine up to the conserved J-encoded phenylalanine. The earlier analysis of about 590 of the donors excluded sequences that lacked an unambiguous match to a single V gene segment. An earlier analysis of 587 of the donors called V segments functional above 56.7% productive rearrangements and segregating when the between-donor standard deviation exceeded 5%. A statistical classification framework was developed to diagnose cytomegalovirus status using the catalog of TCR beta chain sequences. In a later analysis, V and J genes were assigned by comparing TCR nucleotide sequences against IMGT/GENE-DB human TR gene sequences. Using the TCRdist pipeline, a later analysis assigned CDR3 sequences along with most-parsimonious VDJ recombination scenarios. In a later analysis, every TCR beta chain was defined by the combination of its CDR3 amino acid sequence and its V-gene family, and reads without a unique V-gene family were dropped. To address suspected cross-contamination and a sequencing artifact, a later analysis removed several hundred highly shared, low-generation-probability nucleotide sequences. A later analysis calculated a clonal expansion index for each public chain from normalized within-repertoire ranks of inferred template counts. In a later analysis, generation probabilities were computed using a VDJ recombination model fitted to out-of-frame rearrangements, and the results were checked against IGoR. In a later analysis, hypergeometric tests were used to score TCR-TCR, TCR-HLA and TCR-CMV co-occurrence, with a repertoire-size bias correction applied to TCR pairs. To estimate false discovery rates, a later analysis permuted the HLA or CMV assignments 20 times. In a later analysis, co-occurring TCRs were grouped using DBSCAN, with TCRdist sequence similarity added in when clustering inside HLA-allele-positive subsets. Repertoires with fewer than 30,000 or more than 120,000 public chains were left out of co-occurrence clustering, as were about 5 repertoires with anomalous nucleotide sharing. TCRdb re-hosts the immuneACCESS table, in-frame sequences only. Its copies lack some clones; in the studies checked, an unresolved V gene accounts for under half of them, and the cause for the rest is not known. That table supplies the V and J calls and clone size; D and trimming were determined from the DNA. This sample comprises about 150,000 clones, approximately 81% of them detected only once. The ten largest account for around 2% of the sample.

The CDR3 spans 15 residues, from the cysteine through the phenylalanine. This entry keeps only the CDR3 DNA: 45 bases, framed from base 1. Sequences GTSNPN (CDR1) and SVGIG (CDR2) are obtained from the germline V gene (reference sequence). V loses 2 bases at its end and J loses 4 bases; junction bases beyond the gene matches: 2. The chain links TRBV30 with TRBJ2-2, with TRBD2 identical over 12 junction bases. The sequencing input was PBMCs. This sequence was found in a man younger than 30 in good health and CMV-seronegative. The DNA sequence follows: TGTGCCTGGAGTCGACTAGCGGGGGCCACCGGGGAGCTGTTTTTT. The translation is CAWSRLAGATGELFF.